The 24 T cell receptor beta chains in this list originate from one sample, sequenced in a study of control samples from healthy donors and cancer patients. The protocol was immunoSEQ multiplex PCR, while the TCRdb copy is restricted to in-frame clones and leaves out a portion. The sample yields 70,000 to 90,000 clones, around 94% seen once. The sample comprised blood. These receptors originate from a woman aged 18-29 years in good health.

The chain links TRBV19 to TRBJ2-5; D unresolved. V lost 8 bases, J lost 5 bases, and 12 bases lay in between. Germline lookup yields CDR1 LNHDA and CDR2 SQIVND (reference sequence). There are 12 residues in the CDR3. Here the CDR3 reads CASSDPVETQYF. The CDR3 DNA reads TGTGCCAGTTCTGACCCGGTGGAGACCCAGTACTTC.

The chain has TRBV5-1 and TRBJ2-7; 8 bases line up with TRBD1. Per the germline V gene, CDR1 is SGHRS and CDR2 is YFSETQ. The CDR3 consists of 15 residues. With 3 bases clipped from V and 6 bases from J, the junction kept 11 bases outside the gene matches. CDR3 residues: CASSSGTTGVIEQYF. CDR3 nucleotides: TGCGCCAGCAGCTCGGGAACGACAGGGGTAATCGAGCAGTACTTC.

The chain recombines TRBV5-4 with TRBJ1-3; TRBD1 is a possible D gene (6 bases). This CDR3 spans 16 amino acids. The germline V gene has CDR1 SGHNT and CDR2 YYREEE (reference sequence). V lost 2 bases and J 0 bases, leaving 12 bases between the germline ends. CDR3 sequence: CASSFSTGPSGNTIYF. Written as DNA, the CDR3 is TGTGCCAGCAGCTTCTCTACAGGGCCCTCTGGAAACACCATATATTTT.

The rearrangement links TRBV3-1 (or the pseudogene TRBV3-2) to TRBJ2-5, with 8 bases lining up with TRBD2. After removal of 6 bases from V and 5 bases from J, the junction contained 14 bases not matched to a gene. Per germline, CDR1 LGHDT and CDR2 YNNKEL (reference sequence). CDR3 length: 16 amino acids. CDR3 sequence reads: CASSTPGGGDRETQYF. In DNA form, the CDR3 reads TGTGCCAGCAGTACCCCCGGGGGGGGAGACAGGGAGACCCAGTACTTC.

The count of this clone is one. This chain uses TRBV4-3 with TRBJ1-1, with unresolved D. There are 13 residues in the CDR3. V lost 0 bases, J lost 5 bases, and 7 bases lay in between. In germline, CDR1 is LGHNA, CDR2 YSLEER. CDR3 protein: CASSQELQTEAFF. CDR3 nucleotide sequence: TGCGCCAGCAGCCAAGAATTACAGACTGAAGCTTTCTTT.

This clone was detected only once. The J gene is TRBJ2-6, the V gene TRBV28; D possibly corresponds to TRBD2 (5 bases). Trimming pared 6 bases from V and 0 bases from J, leaving 12 bases between. Per the germline V gene, CDR1 is MDHEN and CDR2 is SYDVKM. The CDR3 has 16 residues. The CDR3 reads CASSTGSLSGANVLTF. In DNA, the CDR3 is TGTGCCAGCAGCACGGGGAGCCTCTCTGGGGCCAACGTCCTGACTTTC.

This chain connects TRBV6-6 to TRBJ2-7; D remains ambiguous. The CDR3 spans 16 residues. From germline, CDR1 is MNHNY and CDR2 SVGAGI (reference sequence). V was cut by 0 bases and J by 2 bases, with 14 bases left in between. CDR3 amino acids: CASSYSPAGGAYEQYF. CDR3 nucleotides: TGTGCCAGCAGTTACTCGCCGGCAGGTGGGGCCTACGAGCAGTACTTC.

This rearrangement joins TRBV28 to TRBJ1-1; no reliable D call. Germline lookup yields CDR1 MDHEN and CDR2 SYDVKM. The CDR3 sequence is 12 residues long. The V gene lost 7 bases and the J gene lost 3 bases, with 9 bases spanning the gap. The CDR3 region is CASTGGYTEAFF. Written as DNA, the CDR3 is TGTGCCAGCACTGGTGGGTACACTGAAGCTTTCTTT.

The chain has TRBV5-6 and TRBJ2-2; D may be TRBD1 (5 bases). The CDR3 covers 15 residues. Trimming pared 2 bases from V and 2 bases from J, leaving 10 bases between. The germline CDR1 and CDR2 sequences are SGHDT and YYEEEE. Here the CDR3 reads CASSFLTANTGELFF. In DNA form, the CDR3 reads TGTGCCAGCAGCTTTCTGACAGCTAACACCGGGGAGCTGTTTTTT.

The rearrangement joins TRBV21-1 to TRBJ2-1; TRBD1, as called in the table, went unchecked against the DNA. TRBV21-1 is an annotated pseudogene. The CDR3 spans 13 residues. CDR3 loop: CASSRADSTEQFF. Written as DNA, the CDR3 is TGTGCCAGCAGCAGGGCGGACAGCACTGAGCAGTTCTTC.

V gene TRBV10-3 combines with J gene TRBJ2-1; D is possibly TRBD2 (5 bases). This CDR3 contains 14 residues. With 10 bases removed from V and 7 bases from J, the gap between germline ends came to 20 bases. The germline V gene encodes CDR1 ENHRY and CDR2 SYGVKD. The CDR3 bases are TGTGCCACCGTAGACCTGAGGGCTTTAAATGAGCAGTTCTTC. Translated, it gives CATVDLRALNEQFF.

This sequence joins TRBV28 and TRBJ1-1; possibly TRBD1 for D (5 bases). V gave up 3 bases and J gave up 4 bases, with 9 bases separating them. This CDR3 comprises 13 residues. Germline V gene sequence: CDR1 MDHEN, CDR2 SYDVKM. For the CDR3, the DNA is TGTGCCAGCAGTTTGACCAGGGCCACTGAAGCTTTCTTT. Translated, it gives CASSLTRATEAFF.

V is TRBV11-1 and J is TRBJ2-1; D gene uncertain. CDR1 and CDR2 from the germline V gene are SGHAT and FQDESV (reference sequence). The CDR3 loop spans 15 amino acids. V was trimmed by 1 base and J by 3 bases, leaving 10 bases between them. The CDR3 nucleotides read TGTGCCAGCAGCTTAGTGAGCGAACACTACAATGAGCAGTTCTTC. Translation: CASSLVSEHYNEQFF.

The V gene is TRBV9, the J gene TRBJ2-6; TRBD1 aligns across 7 bases. With V trimmed by 3 bases and J by 4 bases, 7 bases remained unmatched. CDR3 length: 16 residues. The germline V gene encodes CDR1 SGDLS and CDR2 YYNGEE. This CDR3 reads CASSARQGSGANVLTF. In DNA, the CDR3 is TGTGCCAGCAGCGCGAGACAGGGTTCGGGGGCCAACGTCCTGACTTTC.

The J gene is TRBJ1-1, the V gene TRBV5-1, with TRBD1 matching over 9 bases. Germline V gives CDR1 SGHRS, CDR2 YFSETQ. The CDR3 covers 19 residues. V lost 4 bases and J lost 0; bases outside the gene matches: 16. The CDR3 loop is CASSPSKSGQGSMNTEAFF. The CDR3 nucleotides read TGCGCCAGCAGCCCCTCCAAGTCAGGACAGGGGTCAATGAACACTGAAGCTTTCTTT.

The chain is built from TRBV27 and TRBJ1-6; 9 bases match TRBD1. This CDR3 contains 15 residues. From germline, CDR1 is MNHEY and CDR2 SMNVEV (reference sequence). V was pared by 8 bases and J by 11 bases, with 13 bases of the junction left unmatched. The CDR3 DNA reads as TGTGCCAGCGGAGGGACAGGGTGGGGTTTGCCACCCCTCCACTTT. It yields the protein CASGGTGWGLPPLHF.

The rearrangement uses TRBV28 and TRBJ2-7; 12 bases map to TRBD2. This CDR3 contains 16 residues. J was trimmed by 0 bases and V by 6 bases; bases with no gene match: 6. Per the germline V gene, CDR1 is MDHEN and CDR2 is SYDVKM. The CDR3 nucleotides are TGTGCCAGCAGGACTAGCGGGAGACGAAACTCCTACGAGCAGTACTTC. Amino acids: CASRTSGRRNSYEQYF.

The V and J genes are TRBV27 and TRBJ1-6; the D gene is possibly TRBD1 (5 bases). CDR3 size: 14 residues. Germline CDR1 is MNHEY and CDR2 is SMNVEV (reference sequence). V lost 7 bases and J 10 bases, leaving 17 bases between the germline ends. The CDR3 sequence: CASTRRGGRSPLHF. In nucleotides, the CDR3 is TGTGCCAGCACCCGACGTGGGGGGAGATCACCCCTCCACTTT.

This chain links TRBV20-1 with TRBJ2-3; TRBD2 agrees at 7 bases. The CDR3 is made up of 14 amino acids. The J segment lost 4 bases and the V segment lost 3 bases, leaving 7 bases of the junction unmatched. The V gene's germline CDR1 is DFQATT and CDR2 SNEGSKA (reference sequence). This CDR3 reads CSASLTSHSDTQYF. The DNA of the CDR3 is TGCAGTGCTAGTCTGACTAGCCACTCAGATACGCAGTATTTT.

The chain employs TRBV28 and TRBJ1-1; D might be TRBD1 (6 bases). This CDR3 region has 14 residues. CDR1 and CDR2 from the germline V gene are MDHEN and SYDVKM. Trimming cost V 2 bases and J 3 bases, with 10 bases left between them. The CDR3 bases are TGTGCCAGCAGTTTAATGGGACATTACACTGAAGCTTTCTTT. Translating gives CASSLMGHYTEAFF.

V and J are TRBV6-2 or TRBV6-3 and TRBJ2-1; 14 bases are a match to TRBD2. Germline V CDR1 and CDR2: MNHEY, SVGEGT. The V segment lost 4 bases and the J segment 6 bases; nucleotides outside the gene matches: 17. The CDR3 is 20 amino acids. The CDR3 nucleotides read TGTGCCAGCAGTTGGTTCGTCGGGACTAGCGGGAGTTGGGGTCGCAATGAGCAGTTCTTC. Amino acid sequence: CASSWFVGTSGSWGRNEQFF.

This chain uses TRBV10-3 with TRBJ2-1; 8 bases match TRBD2. The V segment lost 8 bases and the J segment 2 bases; nucleotides outside the gene matches: 2. This CDR3 is built from 13 residues. Germline V gene data show CDR1 as ENHRY and CDR2 as SYGVKD. The CDR3 region is CAILGGAYNEQFF. CDR3 sequence (DNA): TGTGCCATCCTCGGGGGGGCCTACAATGAGCAGTTCTTC.

Only a few counts were recorded for this clone. This chain uses TRBV9 with TRBJ2-7; either TRBD1 or TRBD2 may supply D (6 bases each). V was shortened by 0 bases and J by 3 bases, with 16 bases between the two germline ends. Germline CDR1 reads SGDLS; CDR2 reads YYNGEE. The CDR3 has 16 residues. CDR3 in amino acids: CASSVASGASSYEQYF. The CDR3 nucleotides read TGTGCCAGCAGCGTAGCTTCGGGGGCTAGCAGCTACGAGCAGTACTTC. The full variable domain, its missing parts supplied by reference TRBV9 and TRBJ2-7, is DSGVTQTPKHLITATGQRVTLRCSPRSGDLSVYWYQQSLDQGLQFLIQYYNGEERAKGNILERFSAQQFPDLHSELNLSSLELGDSALYFCASSVASGASSYEQYFGPGTRLTVT.

The rearrangement links TRBV10-2 to TRBJ1-1; perhaps TRBD1 as D (5 bases). V lost 6 bases to trimming and J lost 0 bases, with 17 bases between them. Looked up from germline, CDR1 is WSHSY and CDR2 is SAAADI. This CDR3 is built from 16 residues. For the CDR3, the DNA is TGCGCCAGCAGGACCACTCGGGAGGGGATGAACACTGAAGCTTTCTTT. Translating gives CASRTTREGMNTEAFF.